One sample yielded the 29 T cell receptor beta chains listed below, sequenced in a study of CXCR3-negative and CXCR3-positive naive CD8 T cells. Whole-study findings and limits: Against CXCR3-negative naive cells, CXCR3-positive naive cells showed more hydrophobic TRB CDR3s.

The authors made the TRB cDNA libraries by 5' RACE using UMI labels. TCRdb processed the 5' RACE reads again and assigns one entry to each CDR3 protein, with no DNA. The sample holds more than 100,000 distinct CDR3 sequences. Their cognate antigens are unknown. The sample comprised naive CXCR3+ CD8+ T cells from blood. Subset defined: CD45RO-CCR7+CD27+CD95- naive CD8+ T cells expressing CXCR3 (TNR3+). The receptor set was obtained from a human donor in good health. Some clones in this sample may be carry-over from other donors' samples.

The V gene is TRBV7-9, the J gene TRBJ2-1. CDR1 is SEHNR and CDR2 is FQNEAQ in the germline V gene (reference sequence). The CDR3 has 15 residues. CDR3 amino acids: CASSLATWYYNEQFF.

V usage is TRBV20-1 and J usage is TRBJ2-7; TCRdb's D gene call, TRBD2, goes unchecked for lack of DNA. The CDR3 consists of 15 residues. CDR1 and CDR2 from the germline V gene are DFQATT and SNEGSKA (reference sequence). This chain's CDR3 is CSARGETSVVYEQYF.

CDR3 amino acids: CASSLEVSAEAFF. V is TRBV13 and J is TRBJ1-1. Germline lookup yields CDR1 PRHDT and CDR2 FYEKMQ (reference sequence). The CDR3 sequence is 13 residues long.

This sequence joins TRBV5-4 and TRBJ2-7; TCRdb reports TRBD2, a call that lacks DNA to check it against. The CDR3 is made up of 16 amino acids. Germline CDR1 is SGHNT and CDR2 is YYREEE (reference sequence). The CDR3 reads CASSSPSGLLVYEQYF. The complete variable domain, with remaining parts taken from reference TRBV5-4 and TRBJ2-7, reads ETGVTQSPTHLIKTRGQQVTLRCSSQSGHNTVSWYQQALGQGPQFIFQYYREEENGRGNFPPRFSGLQFPNYSSELNVNALELDDSALYLCASSSPSGLLVYEQYFGPGTRLTVT.

The V call is TRBV6-5, the J call TRBJ2-7; TCRdb reports TRBD2, a call that lacks DNA to check it against. The length of the CDR3 is 14 residues. Germline assignment: CDR1 MNHEY and CDR2 SVGAGI. The CDR3 sequence is CASSGSGVTYEQYF.

The rearrangement joins TRBV5-1 to TRBJ1-1; no DNA is available, so the TRBD1 call from TCRdb remains unchecked. The CDR3 is 15 residues long. Per germline, CDR1 SGHRS and CDR2 YFSETQ. The CDR3 protein is CASSPEQGARSEAFF.

V gene TRBV28 combines with J gene TRBJ2-1; TCRdb gives TRBD1 as the D gene, but with no DNA this cannot be confirmed. This CDR3 region has 14 residues. Germline V CDR1 and CDR2: MDHEN, SYDVKM. The CDR3 is CASTRDKFRDEQFF. The variable domain in full, with the rest retrieved from reference TRBV28 and TRBJ2-1, is DVKVTQSSRYLVKRTGEKVFLECVQDMDHENMFWYRQDPGLGLRLIYFSYDVKMKEKGDIPEGYSVSREKKERFSLILESASTNQTSMYLCASTRDKFRDEQFFGPGTRLTVL.

This rearrangement joins TRBV20-1 to TRBJ2-2; checking the TCRdb D call of TRBD1 is not possible without DNA. Germline V CDR1 and CDR2: DFQATT, SNEGSKA (reference sequence). The CDR3 is 14 residues long. This CDR3 reads CSVSTGGDTGELFF.

The J gene is TRBJ1-2, the V gene TRBV9; TCRdb outputs TRBD1, but without DNA this stays unchecked. The length of the CDR3 is 12 residues. CDR1 and CDR2 (germline): SGDLS, YYNGEE. CDR3 in amino acids: CASSTPGYGYTF.

The J gene is TRBJ1-1, the V gene TRBV7-9. Germline V gene sequence: CDR1 SEHNR, CDR2 FQNEAQ (reference sequence). This CDR3 contains 14 residues. The CDR3 is CASSLFSQDTEAFF.

Here the CDR3 reads CASSVAEGANYEQYF. The rearrangement joins TRBV9 to TRBJ2-7; TCRdb's D call, TRBD2, is unchecked because there is no DNA. The CDR3 consists of 15 residues. CDR1 and CDR2 from the germline V gene are SGDLS and YYNGEE.

The chain carries TRBV4-1 and TRBJ2-7; TCRdb lists TRBD1, though no DNA is available to test this call. Germline V lookup: CDR1 MGHRA, CDR2 YSYEKL. This CDR3 spans 15 amino acids. The CDR3 sequence is CASSLDGQAQGGQYF.

The gene calls are TRBV4-1 and TRBJ1-5. Germline values: CDR1 MGHRA, CDR2 YSYEKL. The length of the CDR3 is 13 residues. The CDR3 loop reads CASSPAKGQPQHF.

The chain uses TRBV4-2 and TRBJ1-5; the D call from TCRdb, TRBD1, cannot be confirmed without DNA. Germline V CDR1 and CDR2: LGHNA, YNFKEQ. This CDR3 region has 15 residues. The CDR3 here is CASSQEGTGAQPQHF.

This chain links TRBV29-1 with TRBJ2-3; the TCRdb call, TRBD1, lacks DNA for checking. CDR1 SQVTM and CDR2 ANQGSEA come from the germline V gene. The CDR3 loop spans 13 amino acids. CDR3 region: CSEGTGGTDTQYF.

The CDR3 loop is CASSPYPWTSGRAWTSTDTQYF. The chain is built from TRBV7-9 and TRBJ2-3; TCRdb's D call of TRBD2 is untestable without DNA. The CDR3 loop spans 22 amino acids. Germline lookup yields CDR1 SEHNR and CDR2 FQNEAQ (reference sequence).

This chain connects TRBV25-1 to TRBJ2-5; the D call of TRBD2 rests on TCRdb alone, since no DNA is present to check it. Germline CDR1 and CDR2: MGHDK and SYGVNS. The CDR3 sequence is 14 residues long. CDR3 in amino acids: CASRPSGSAETQYF.

This sequence joins TRBV2 and TRBJ2-5; TCRdb's D call, TRBD2, is unchecked because there is no DNA. The germline gives CDR1 SNHLY, CDR2 FYNNEI. This CDR3 region has 15 residues. CDR3 amino acids: CASSSWASGQETQYF.

The genes are TRBV3-1 and TRBJ2-4; TCRdb lists TRBD1, though no DNA is available to test this call. This CDR3 spans 17 amino acids. CDR1 is LGHDT and CDR2 is YNNKEL in the germline V gene (reference sequence). The CDR3: CASSHDGAGVAKNIQYF.

The genes are TRBV28 and TRBJ1-5. In germline, CDR1 is MDHEN, CDR2 SYDVKM. The CDR3 extends over 14 amino acids. The CDR3 here is CASSFERLNQPQHF.

The chain links TRBV6-2 or TRBV6-3 to TRBJ2-5. The length of the CDR3 is 13 residues. Looked up from germline, CDR1 is MNHEY and CDR2 is SVGEGT. The CDR3 here is CASSYYIQETQYF.

This sequence joins TRBV7-2 and TRBJ2-7; TCRdb's D call, TRBD2, is unchecked because there is no DNA. Germline V gene data show CDR1 as SGHTA and CDR2 as FQGNSA. The CDR3 has 14 residues. The CDR3 protein is CASSPGLASYEQYF.

The rearrangement joins TRBV28 to TRBJ2-5. There are 13 residues in the CDR3. Germline CDR1 is MDHEN and CDR2 is SYDVKM. CDR3 amino acids: CASSFYRQETQYF.

The rearrangement links TRBV9 to TRBJ1-3. The V gene's germline CDR1 is SGDLS and CDR2 YYNGEE. This CDR3 spans 16 amino acids. The CDR3 sequence is CASSVRPSETGNTIYF.

V gene TRBV12-3 or TRBV12-4 combines with J gene TRBJ2-7; the D call of TRBD1 rests on TCRdb alone, since no DNA is present to check it. This CDR3 contains 12 residues. The CDR3 reads CASRVQGAEQYF.

The rearrangement uses TRBV5-4 and TRBJ1-2. CDR3 length: 11 residues. Germline V gene sequence: CDR1 SGHNT, CDR2 YYREEE (reference sequence). The chain's CDR3 is CASSSIDGYTF.

This sequence joins TRBV29-1 and TRBJ2-7; TCRdb returns TRBD2, unconfirmable since there is no DNA. CDR3 length equals 13 residues. CDR1 SQVTM and CDR2 ANQGSEA come from the germline V gene. CDR3: CSVPSGGSYEQYF.

The rearrangement joins TRBV12-3 or TRBV12-4 to TRBJ2-6; TCRdb selects TRBD1, and the lack of DNA leaves this call unchecked. The CDR3 is 14 amino acids. The CDR3 region is CASSWGRGANVLTF.

The chain recombines TRBV3-1 with TRBJ1-1; TCRdb indicates TRBD1, and absent DNA this call remains unverified. Germline CDR1 LGHDT, CDR2 YNNKEL (reference sequence). The CDR3 is 14 amino acids. The CDR3 spells CASSQEGGNTEAFF.